The 18 T cell receptor beta chains presented below share a single source sample, sequenced in a study of shared clonotypes between healthy human individuals. The assay was immunoSEQ multiplex PCR, and TCRdb's table has in-frame clones only and misses some. The table has 2 million to 2.5 million clones, about 92% seen once; the top ten hold over 1.5%. Naive CD8 cells lacked CD45RO, underwent positive selection for CCR7 and left out terminally differentiated effector memory CD45RA+ cells. Sequencing was done on a sample of naive CD8+ T cells from PBMCs. The receptor set was obtained from a man aged 18 to 30 in good health. Some clones in this sample may be carry-over from other donors' samples.

V and J are TRBV15 and TRBJ2-7; D may be TRBD2 (5 bases). This CDR3 contains 14 residues. CDR1 and CDR2 (germline): LNHNV, YYDKDF (reference sequence). V lost 4 bases and J 5 bases, leaving 15 bases between the germline ends. The CDR3 DNA reads TGTGCCACCAGCATTACTTGGACTTCTAACGAGCAGTACTTC. Its protein is CATSITWTSNEQYF.

This chain's CDR3 is CASSQEREGGTDTQYF. CDR3 in DNA: TGTGCCAGCAGCCAAGAGCGGGAGGGTGGCACAGATACGCAGTATTTT. This rearrangement joins TRBV7-9 to TRBJ2-3; 10 bases align to TRBD2. V was pared by 5 bases and J by 1 base, with 6 bases of the junction left unmatched. This CDR3 is built from 16 residues. Germline CDR1 and CDR2: SEHNR and FQNEAQ (reference sequence).

The chain joins TRBV5-8 to TRBJ2-7; TRBD1 matches 8 bases. The V and J ends lost 4 bases and 2 bases, in that order; junction bases with no gene match: 8. The CDR3 spans 15 residues. Germline CDR1 and CDR2: SGHTS and YDEGEE. CDR3 nucleotides: TGTGCCAGCAGCCCTGACAGGGGATGGGCCTACGAGCAGTACTTC. Its protein is CASSPDRGWAYEQYF.

The gene calls are TRBV18 and TRBJ1-2, with 7 bases matching TRBD1. The CDR3 loop spans 15 amino acids. CDR1 is KGHSH and CDR2 is LQKENI in the germline V gene. Losses at the gene ends were 2 bases for V and 8 bases for J; bases not matched to a gene: 11. The CDR3 nucleotides are TGTGCCAGCTCACCATCCGTAGGGGGCGTATACGGCTACACCTTC. Encoded protein: CASSPSVGGVYGYTF.

The chain has TRBV25-1 and TRBJ2-5; D is tentatively TRBD1 or TRBD2 (5 bases each). The last part of the DNA fits TRBJ2-7 better; the J call may be wrong. The CDR3 has 13 residues. From germline, CDR1 is MGHDK and CDR2 SYGVNS. The CDR3 sequence: CASSEMGAYEQYF. The DNA of the CDR3 is TGTGCCAGCAGTGAGATGGGGGCCTACGAGCAGTACTTC.

A word on this clone: Other nucleotide sequences in the sample specify the same CDR3. The chain uses TRBV13 and TRBJ2-7; D unresolved. CDR1 PRHDT and CDR2 FYEKMQ come from the germline V gene (reference sequence). Trimming took 0 bases from V and 0 from J, leaving 6 bases between them. The CDR3 consists of 14 residues. The CDR3 is CASSLGTVSYEQYF. The DNA for the CDR3 is TGTGCCAGCAGCTTAGGTACAGTCTCCTACGAGCAGTACTTC.

This clone was detected only once. V usage is TRBV5-1 and J usage is TRBJ2-1; D is possibly TRBD2 (6 bases). Germline V CDR1 and CDR2: SGHRS, YFSETQ. This CDR3 has 18 amino acids. The ends were cut back, 0 bases at V and 1 base at J, with 17 bases in the middle. The CDR3 is CASSLVELAEESYNEQFF. The DNA of the CDR3 is TGCGCCAGCAGCTTGGTCGAGTTAGCGGAGGAGTCCTACAATGAGCAGTTCTTC.

This clone was picked up a small number of times. The rearrangement joins TRBV30 to TRBJ1-1, with D possibly TRBD1 on 5 matching bases. Germline assignment: CDR1 GTSNPN and CDR2 SVGIG (reference sequence). The CDR3 runs to 12 residues. The germline V and J ends were trimmed by 5 bases and 4 bases, with 11 bases remaining between them. The CDR3: CAWGARGTEAFF. CDR3 DNA sequence: TGTGCCTGGGGTGCGAGGGGCACTGAAGCTTTCTTT.

This chain uses TRBV10-2 with TRBJ2-1; D is unresolved. The CDR3 loop spans 15 amino acids. The V gene lost 5 bases and the J gene lost 0 bases, with 11 bases spanning the gap. Germline-derived CDR1 and CDR2 are WSHSY and SAAADI. This CDR3 reads CASSISLSSYNEQFF. The CDR3 DNA sequence: TGCGCCAGCAGTATTAGTTTGAGCTCCTACAATGAGCAGTTCTTC.

The chain couples TRBV6-5 to TRBJ1-1; D may be TRBD1 (5 bases). The CDR3 contains 11 residues. The V end lost 8 bases, the J end lost 6 bases, and 10 bases lay between the germline ends. CDR1 is MNHEY, CDR2 SVGAGI, per germline. The CDR3 DNA is TGTGCCAGCGGGAGGGGACCTGAAGCTTTCTTT. It is translated as CASGRGPEAFF.

The V call is TRBV7-2, the J call TRBJ2-3, with no clear D. Germline CDR1 reads SGHTA; CDR2 reads FQGNSA. The CDR3 is 14 residues long. V was clipped by 4 bases and J by 5 bases, with 13 bases between them. CDR3 in amino acids: CASSSSHGGDTQYF. CDR3 sequence (DNA): TGTGCCAGCAGCTCCTCACACGGCGGAGATACGCAGTATTTT.

On this clone itself: Other DNA sequences from this sample encode an identical CDR3 as well. The CDR3 region is CASSGDSSYNEQFF. In DNA form, the CDR3 reads TGTGCCAGCAGCGGAGATAGCAGCTACAATGAGCAGTTCTTC. The V and J genes are TRBV9 and TRBJ2-1, with no clear D. V lost 3 bases to trimming and J lost 3 bases, with 10 bases between them. Germline values: CDR1 SGDLS, CDR2 YYNGEE. The CDR3 is 14 amino acids.

This rearrangement joins TRBV27 to TRBJ2-7; 7 bases fit TRBD2. V lost 5 bases and J lost 0; bases outside the gene matches: 10. CDR3 length: 16 amino acids. CDR1 and CDR2 from the germline V gene are MNHEY and SMNVEV (reference sequence). As DNA, the CDR3 is TGTGCCAGCAGTACTCGGGGGGAGCGGTACTCCTACGAGCAGTACTTC. Translation: CASSTRGERYSYEQYF.

The rearrangement uses TRBV7-9 and TRBJ2-7; D unclear. Per germline, CDR1 SEHNR and CDR2 FQNEAQ (reference sequence). CDR3 size: 14 residues. Deletions cut 7 bases from V and 0 bases from J, with 13 bases between. The CDR3 region has the DNA TGTGCCAGCACCCCCCCCATGAGCTCCTACGAGCAGTACTTC. It translates to CASTPPMSSYEQYF.

This chain uses TRBV11-2 with TRBJ2-5; 14 positions agree with TRBD2. Germline V gene lookup returns CDR1 SGHAT and CDR2 FQNNGV. Trimming took 6 bases from V and 2 from J; bases not matched to a gene: 8. The CDR3 has 17 residues. The CDR3 loop reads CASRTSGRAPEQETQYF. In DNA form, the CDR3 reads TGTGCCAGCAGGACTAGCGGGAGGGCTCCAGAACAAGAGACCCAGTACTTC.

The V call is TRBV5-1, the J call TRBJ1-1, with D possibly being TRBD1 (5 bases). The CDR3 consists of 14 residues. V was pared by 0 bases and J by 4 bases, with 10 bases between. In germline, CDR1 is SGHRS, CDR2 YFSETQ. CDR3 coding DNA: TGCGCCAGCAGCTTGGCCGGGGGTACCACTGAAGCTTTCTTT. This codes for CASSLAGGTTEAFF. The complete variable domain, with remaining parts taken from reference TRBV5-1 and TRBJ1-1, reads KAGVTQTPRYLIKTRGQQVTLSCSPISGHRSVSWYQQTPGQGLQFLFEYFSETQRNKGNFPGRFSGRQFSNSRSEMNVSTLELGDSALYLCASSLAGGTTEAFFGQGTRLTVV.

The chain couples TRBV6-1 to TRBJ2-1; 13 bases are a match to TRBD2. Losses at the gene ends were 6 bases for V and 7 bases for J; bases not matched to a gene: 3. The CDR3 length is 14 residues. Germline assignment: CDR1 MNHNS and CDR2 SASEGT. The CDR3 nucleotides are TGTGCCAGCAGGGGACTAGCGGGAATGAATGAGCAGTTCTTC. Protein: CASRGLAGMNEQFF.

This clone appeared a few times. DNA of the CDR3: TGCAGCACCCGGGACAGCCAAGAGACCCAGTACTTC. Amino acid sequence: CSTRDSQETQYF. J is TRBJ2-5 and V is TRBV29-1, with 7 bases fitting TRBD1. The trim removed 8 bases at V and 1 base at J, leaving 4 bases unmatched. The CDR3 length is 12 residues. Per the germline V gene, CDR1 is SQVTM and CDR2 is ANQGSEA.